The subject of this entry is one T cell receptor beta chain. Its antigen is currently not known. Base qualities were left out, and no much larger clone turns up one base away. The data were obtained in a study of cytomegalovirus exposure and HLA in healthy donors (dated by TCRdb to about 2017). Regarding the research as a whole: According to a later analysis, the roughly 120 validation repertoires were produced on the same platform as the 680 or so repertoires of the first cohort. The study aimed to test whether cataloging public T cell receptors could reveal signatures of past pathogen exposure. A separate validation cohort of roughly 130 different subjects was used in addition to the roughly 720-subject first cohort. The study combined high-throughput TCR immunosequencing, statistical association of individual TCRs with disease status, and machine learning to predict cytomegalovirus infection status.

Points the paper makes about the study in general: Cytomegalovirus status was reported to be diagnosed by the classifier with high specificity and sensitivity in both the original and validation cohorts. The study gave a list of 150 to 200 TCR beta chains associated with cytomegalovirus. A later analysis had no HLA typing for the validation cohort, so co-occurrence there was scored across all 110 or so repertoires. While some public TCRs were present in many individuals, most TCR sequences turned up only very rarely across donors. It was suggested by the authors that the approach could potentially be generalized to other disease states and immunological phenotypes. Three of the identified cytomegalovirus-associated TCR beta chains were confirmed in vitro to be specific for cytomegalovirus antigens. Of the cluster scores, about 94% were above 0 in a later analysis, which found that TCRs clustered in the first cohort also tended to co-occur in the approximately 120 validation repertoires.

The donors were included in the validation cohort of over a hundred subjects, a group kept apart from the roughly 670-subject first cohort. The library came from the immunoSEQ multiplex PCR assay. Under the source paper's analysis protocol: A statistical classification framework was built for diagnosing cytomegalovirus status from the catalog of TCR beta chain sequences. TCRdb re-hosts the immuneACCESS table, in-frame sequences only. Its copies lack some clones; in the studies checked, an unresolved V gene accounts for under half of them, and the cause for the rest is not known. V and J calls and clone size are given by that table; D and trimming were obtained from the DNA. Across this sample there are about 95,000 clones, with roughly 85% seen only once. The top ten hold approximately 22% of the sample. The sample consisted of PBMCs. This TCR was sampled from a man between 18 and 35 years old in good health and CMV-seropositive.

The nucleotide sequence is given as TGTGCCAGCTCCCGGGACAGTCAAGAGGGGTACGAGCAGTACTTC. Translated, it gives CASSRDSQEGYEQYF. Here the chain combines TRBV18 and TRBJ2-7, with 7 bases matching TRBD1. V trim: 6 bases; J trim: 4 bases; unmatched bases: 12. Spanning cysteine to phenylalanine, the CDR3 consists of 15 amino acids. The only DNA kept is the CDR3, 45 bases in frame from the first base. CDR1 and CDR2 are drawn from the germline V gene: KGHSH, LQKENI.